A selection of T cell receptor beta chains follows, all from one sample in a study of cytomegalovirus exposure and HLA in healthy donors. Generated by immunoSEQ multiplex PCR, the TCRdb table keeps only in-frame clones and is missing some. The sample lists about 89,000 clones, 85% occurring once. Sample: PBMCs. The receptors stem from a middle-aged man in good health and CMV-seropositive. Both conserved end residues are part of each CDR3.

v_gene	j_gene	CDR3aa
TRBV5-1	TRBJ2-3	CASRLGLEQDTQYF
TRBV7-9	TRBJ2-3	CASSQGQGSPDTQYF
TRBV19	.	CASSGQGNYEQYF
TRBV15	TRBJ2-7	CATSRDTRFSPYF
TRBV6-5	TRBJ2-5	CASSALYRGETQYF
TRBV9	TRBJ2-3	CASSPHGQGTDTQYF
TRBV5-1	TRBJ2-1	CASSSTSGPYNEQFF
TRBV5-8	TRBJ2-7	CASSLTGPEQYF
TRBV7-6	TRBJ1-4	CASSLALRGRGANEKLFF
TRBV7-8	TRBJ1-1	CASSPRTGGTSEAFF
TRBV5-1	TRBJ2-3	CASSLVAATTDTQYF
TRBV7-9	.	CASSLGQGAGEQYF
TRBV11-2	TRBJ2-7	CASSLHQGNYEQYF
TRBV27	TRBJ2-7	CASANLRDRGIVEQYF
TRBV5-1	TRBJ2-3	CASSVGLAETDTQYF
TRBV14	TRBJ2-4	CASSQERGGKNIQYF
TRBV9	TRBJ2-3	CASSFNTDTQYF
TRBV11-3	TRBJ2-7	CASSLDLWDSTYEQYF
TRBV6-1	TRBJ2-1	CASSNSGTGYNEQFF
TRBV2	TRBJ2-4	CASSAPGLAGTIAKNIQYF
TRBV19	TRBJ1-6	CASSIVGREDPPLHF
TRBV4-2	TRBJ1-3	CASSQEGDYRAGNTIYF
TRBV5-6	TRBJ2-7	CASSATGWGYEQYF
TRBV4-1	TRBJ1-5	CASSQSGQGNQPQHF
TRBV4-1	TRBJ1-2	CASSQDSRSANGYTF
TRBV5-4	TRBJ2-3	CASSNPGTSRNTQYF
TRBV27	TRBJ1-2	CASNPRGKGGVGYTF
TRBV6-5	TRBJ2-5	CASREASGGRETQYF
TRBV19	TRBJ2-6	CASSPAGGANVLTF
TRBV5-1	TRBJ1-1	CASSLVVATEAFF
TRBV4-1	TRBJ1-2	CASSQAWGISSLSNYGYTF
TRBV5-4	.	CASSDPGHIYEQYF
TRBV7-9	TRBJ2-7	CASSLGKESAFEQYF
TRBV11-3	TRBJ2-1	CASSVYPGLAGGYNEQFF
TRBV6-4	TRBJ2-7	CASSDSSRLSYEQYF
TRBV10-3	TRBJ1-5	CAISEEDDQPQHF
TRBV11-2	TRBJ2-3	CASSLRGGGSTDTQYF
TRBV7-9	TRBJ2-4	CASSDPSTGGGENIQYF
TRBV28	TRBJ1-4	CASSLGTGGNEKLFF
TRBV18	TRBJ1-5	CASSPADSYQPQHF
TRBV2	TRBJ1-2	CASSETDFYGYTF
TRBV7-9	TRBJ2-3	CASSLGTALGDTQYF